These 5 T cell receptor beta chains were sequenced from one sample in a study of T cell clonality in common variable immunodeficiency. Assay: immunoSEQ multiplex PCR; the TCRdb copy retains only in-frame clones and omits some. The sample shows more than 35,000 clones, none of them appearing just once. Material: peripheral blood mononuclear cells. These receptors were collected from a person aged 18 to 70 in good health.

At least ten counts were recorded for this clone. Coverage ceases 3 residues before the CDR3 finishes, and the germline J gene fills in the end. The chain employs TRBV19 and TRBJ2-1; the D gene is possibly TRBD1 (5 bases). The CDR3 covers 17 residues. Germline lookup yields CDR1 LNHDA and CDR2 SQIVND (reference sequence). V lost 0 bases and J lost 0, with 12 bases in between. The covered CDR3 bases are TGTGCCAGTAGTATAGATCCAGGGTATCTCTCCTACAATGAG. Translating it yields CASSIDPGYLSYNE. The entire CDR3 sequence reads CASSIDPGYLSYNEQFF. Full variable domain (remainder filled in from reference TRBV19 and TRBJ2-1): DGGITQSPKYLFRKEGQNVTLSCEQNLNHDAMYWYRQDPGQGLRLIYYSQIVNDFQKGDIAEGYSVSREKKESFPLTVTSAQKNPTAFYLCASSIDPGYLSYNEQFFGPGTRLTVL.

In its sample, this clone was seen many times. The read finishes 3 residues shy of the CDR3 end, and the germline J gene is used to complete it. The chain has TRBV7-2 and TRBJ2-5, with D maybe TRBD2 (6 bases). The germline gives CDR1 SGHTA, CDR2 FQGNSA. With 5 bases removed from V and 2 bases from J, the gap between germline ends came to 12 bases. The CDR3 runs 14 residues. The DNA read from the CDR3 is TGTGCCAGCAGCCGTTCTCGGGGGCAAGAGACC. Its protein is CASSRSRGQET. The full CDR3 sequence reads CASSRSRGQETQYF.

This clone was picked up many times. The read terminates 3 residues ahead of where the CDR3 ends, so the germline J gene completes it. The chain joins TRBV7-6 to TRBJ2-5, with D maybe TRBD1 (6 bases). The CDR3 consists of 15 residues. Germline V CDR1 and CDR2: SGHVS, FNYEAQ. V was pared by 5 bases and J by 5 bases, with 18 bases between. CDR3 protein: CASSRSGVQGETQYF. CDR3 DNA, as far as it was read: TGTGCCAGCAGCCGATCAGGGGTTCAAGGGGAGACC.

In the case of this clone: The sequenced fragment ends 3 residues before the CDR3 boundary, so the rest is inferred from the germline J gene. The chain links TRBV25-1 to TRBJ1-5, with 7 bases identical to TRBD1. The ends lost 8 bases at V and 4 bases at J; junction bases unmatched: 8. The CDR3 contains 14 residues. Germline CDR1 is MGHDK and CDR2 is SYGVNS. The covered CDR3 bases are TGTGCCAGCGCCCCGACAGGGACAAATCAGCCC. Its translation: CASAPTGTNQP. The whole CDR3 protein is CASAPTGTNQPQHF.

This clone was counted many times. The read halts 3 residues ahead of the CDR3 end, with the missing end drawn from the germline J gene. The chain carries TRBV18 and TRBJ2-7, with TRBD2 matching over 8 bases. CDR1 is KGHSH and CDR2 is LQKENI in the germline V gene. There are 15 residues in the CDR3. V lost 6 bases to trimming and J lost 2 bases; unmatched junction nucleotides: 9. CDR3 sequence: CASSASSGPPYEQYF. CDR3 bases read: TGTGCCAGCTCGGCCTCTAGCGGGCCCCCCTACGAG. The full variable domain, in which reference TRBV18 and TRBJ2-7 provide the parts outside the CDR3, is NAGVMQNPRHLVRRRGQEARLRCSPMKGHSHVYWYRQLPEEGLKFMVYLQKENIIDESGMPKERFSAEFPKEGPSILRIQQVVRGDSAAYFCASSASSGPPYEQYFGPGTRLTVT.